This T cell receptor (beta chain) appears in the sequencing data of a study of technical replicates of blood from a few donors. Only in-frame clones appear in the TCRdb table, and some are missing; sequencing was by immunoSEQ multiplex PCR. The sample yields some 79,000 clones, under 95% seen once. Trimming at V came to 4 bases and at J to 6 bases, leaving 3 bases not matched to a gene. Germline CDR1 reads LNHDA; CDR2 reads SQIVND (reference sequence). This CDR3 contains 13 residues. This TCR was sampled from a human donor in good health. The sequenced sample was T cells isolated from PBMCs. The V and J genes are TRBV19 and TRBJ2-3, with 8 nucleotides matching TRBD2. CDR3 nucleotide sequence: TGTGCCAGTAGTAGTAGACTAGCGGATACGCAGTATTTT. Its translation is CASSSRLADTQYF.